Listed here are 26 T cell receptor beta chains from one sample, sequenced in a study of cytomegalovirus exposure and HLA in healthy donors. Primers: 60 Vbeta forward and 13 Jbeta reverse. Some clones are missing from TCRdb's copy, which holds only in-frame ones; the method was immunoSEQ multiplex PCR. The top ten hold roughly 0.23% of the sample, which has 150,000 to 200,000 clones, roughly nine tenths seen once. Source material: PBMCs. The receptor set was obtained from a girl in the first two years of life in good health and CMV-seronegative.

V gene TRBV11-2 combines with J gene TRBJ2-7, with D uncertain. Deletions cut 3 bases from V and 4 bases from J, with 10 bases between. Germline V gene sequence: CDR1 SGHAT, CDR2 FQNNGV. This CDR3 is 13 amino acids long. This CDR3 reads CASSFKTGYEQYF. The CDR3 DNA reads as TGTGCCAGCAGCTTCAAGACCGGGTACGAGCAGTACTTC.

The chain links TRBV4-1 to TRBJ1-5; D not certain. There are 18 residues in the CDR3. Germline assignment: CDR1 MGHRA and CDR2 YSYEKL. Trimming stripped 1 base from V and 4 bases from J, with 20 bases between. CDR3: CASSQGFSGGITNQPQHF. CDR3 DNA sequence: TGCGCCAGCAGCCAAGGTTTTTCGGGAGGGATAACTAATCAGCCCCAGCATTTT.

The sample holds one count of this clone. CDR3 sequence: CASSLYNEQFF. For the CDR3, the DNA is TGTGCCAGCAGTTTATACAATGAGCAGTTCTTC. The chain has TRBV6-6 and TRBJ2-1; D not resolved. This CDR3 has 11 amino acids. Germline-derived CDR1 and CDR2 are MNHNY and SVGAGI (reference sequence). Between the trimmed V and J ends, which lost 4 bases and 4 bases, there was a span of 2 bases.

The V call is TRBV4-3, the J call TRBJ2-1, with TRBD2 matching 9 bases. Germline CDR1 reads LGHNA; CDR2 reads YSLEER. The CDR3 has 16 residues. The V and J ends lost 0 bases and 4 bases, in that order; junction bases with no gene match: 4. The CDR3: CASSQEISGGYNEQFF. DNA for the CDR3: TGCGCCAGCAGCCAAGAGATTAGCGGGGGTTACAATGAGCAGTTCTTC.

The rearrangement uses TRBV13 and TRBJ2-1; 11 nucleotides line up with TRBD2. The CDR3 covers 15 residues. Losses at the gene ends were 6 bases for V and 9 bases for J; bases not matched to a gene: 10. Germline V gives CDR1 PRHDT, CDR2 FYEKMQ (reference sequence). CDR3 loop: CASSTLAGEGGEQFF. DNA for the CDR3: TGTGCCAGCAGTACACTAGCGGGAGAAGGCGGTGAGCAGTTCTTC.

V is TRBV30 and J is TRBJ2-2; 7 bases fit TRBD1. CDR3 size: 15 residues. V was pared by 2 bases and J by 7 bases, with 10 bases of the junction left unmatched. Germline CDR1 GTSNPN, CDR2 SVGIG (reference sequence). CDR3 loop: CAWSRSTGYNGELFF. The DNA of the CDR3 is TGTGCCTGGAGTCGATCGACAGGGTATAACGGGGAGCTGTTTTTT.

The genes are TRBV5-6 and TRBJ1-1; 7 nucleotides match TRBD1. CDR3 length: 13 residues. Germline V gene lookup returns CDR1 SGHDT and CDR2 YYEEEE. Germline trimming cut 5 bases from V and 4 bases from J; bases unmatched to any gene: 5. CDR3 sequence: CASRPTGTTEAFF. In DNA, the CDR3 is TGTGCCAGCAGACCGACAGGGACCACTGAAGCTTTCTTT.

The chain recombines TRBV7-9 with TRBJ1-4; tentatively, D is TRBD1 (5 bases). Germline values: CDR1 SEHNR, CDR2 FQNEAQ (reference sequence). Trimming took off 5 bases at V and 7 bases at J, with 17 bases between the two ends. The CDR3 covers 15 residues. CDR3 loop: CASSTGHSEGEKLFF. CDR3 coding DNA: TGTGCCAGCAGCACAGGACACTCGGAAGGTGAAAAACTGTTTTTT.

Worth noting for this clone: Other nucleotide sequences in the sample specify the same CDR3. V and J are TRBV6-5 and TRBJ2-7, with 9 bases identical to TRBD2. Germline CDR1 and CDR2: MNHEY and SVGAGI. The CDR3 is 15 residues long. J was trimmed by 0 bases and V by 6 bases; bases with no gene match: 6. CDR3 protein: CASRRLAVSSYEQYF. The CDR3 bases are TGTGCCAGCAGGCGACTAGCGGTCAGCTCCTACGAGCAGTACTTC.

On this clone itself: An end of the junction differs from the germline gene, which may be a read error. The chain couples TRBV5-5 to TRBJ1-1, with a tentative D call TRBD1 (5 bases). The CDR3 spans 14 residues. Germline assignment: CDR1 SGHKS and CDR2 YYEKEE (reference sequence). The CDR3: CASSFGGMNTEAFF. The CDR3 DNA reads TGTGCCAGCAGCTTCGGGGGGATGAACACTGAGGCTTTCTTT.

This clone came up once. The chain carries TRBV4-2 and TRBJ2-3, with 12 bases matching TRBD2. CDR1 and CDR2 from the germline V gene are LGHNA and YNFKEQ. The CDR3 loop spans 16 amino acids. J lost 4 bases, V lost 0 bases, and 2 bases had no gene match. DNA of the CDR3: TGTGCCAGCAGCCAAGATCTAGCGGGGGGGCCAGATACGCAGTATTTT. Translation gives CASSQDLAGGPDTQYF.

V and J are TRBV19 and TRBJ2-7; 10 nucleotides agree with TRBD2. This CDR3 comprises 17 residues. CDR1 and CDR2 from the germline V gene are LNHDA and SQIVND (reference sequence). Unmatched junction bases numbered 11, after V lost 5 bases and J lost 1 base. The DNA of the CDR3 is TGTGCCAGTAGTTTTTCTAAAGGACTAGCGGCTTCCTACGAGCAGTACTTC. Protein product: CASSFSKGLAASYEQYF.

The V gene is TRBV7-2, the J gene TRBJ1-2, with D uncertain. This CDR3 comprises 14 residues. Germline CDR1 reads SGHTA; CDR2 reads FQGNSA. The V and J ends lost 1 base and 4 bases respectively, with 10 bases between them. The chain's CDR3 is CASSLEVLAYGYTF. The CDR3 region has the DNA TGTGCCAGCAGCTTAGAAGTCCTAGCCTATGGCTACACCTTC.

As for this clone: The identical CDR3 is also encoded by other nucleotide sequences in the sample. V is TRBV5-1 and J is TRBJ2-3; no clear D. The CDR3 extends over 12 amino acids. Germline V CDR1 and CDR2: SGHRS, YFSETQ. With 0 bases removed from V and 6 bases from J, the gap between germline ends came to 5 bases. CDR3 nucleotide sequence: TGCGCCAGCAGCTTGGTTTCGGATACGCAGTATTTT. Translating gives CASSLVSDTQYF.

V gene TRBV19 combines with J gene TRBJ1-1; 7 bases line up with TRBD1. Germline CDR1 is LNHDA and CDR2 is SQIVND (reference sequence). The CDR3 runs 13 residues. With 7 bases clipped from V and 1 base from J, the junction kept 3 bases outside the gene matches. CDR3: CASKNRGNTEAFF. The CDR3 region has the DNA TGTGCCAGTAAAAACAGGGGGAACACTGAAGCTTTCTTT.

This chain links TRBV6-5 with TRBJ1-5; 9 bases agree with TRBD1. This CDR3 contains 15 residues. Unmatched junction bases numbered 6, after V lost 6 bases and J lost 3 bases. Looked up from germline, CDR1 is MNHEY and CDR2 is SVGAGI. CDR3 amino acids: CASSPTGGHNQPQHF. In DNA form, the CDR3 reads TGTGCCAGCAGCCCTACAGGGGGCCACAATCAGCCCCAGCATTTT.

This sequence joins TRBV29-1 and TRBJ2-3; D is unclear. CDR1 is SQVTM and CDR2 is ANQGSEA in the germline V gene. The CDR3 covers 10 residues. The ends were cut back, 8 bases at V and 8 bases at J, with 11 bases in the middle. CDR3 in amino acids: CSSGDSTQYF. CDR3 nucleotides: TGCAGCTCCGGAGATAGTACGCAGTATTTT.

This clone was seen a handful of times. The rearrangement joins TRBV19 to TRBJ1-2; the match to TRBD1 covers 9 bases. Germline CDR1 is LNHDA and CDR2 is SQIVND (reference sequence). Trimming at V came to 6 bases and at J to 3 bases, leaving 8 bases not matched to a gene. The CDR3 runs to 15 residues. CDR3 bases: TGTGCCAGTAGCATGGGGGACAGGGCCCACTATGGCTACACCTTC. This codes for CASSMGDRAHYGYTF.

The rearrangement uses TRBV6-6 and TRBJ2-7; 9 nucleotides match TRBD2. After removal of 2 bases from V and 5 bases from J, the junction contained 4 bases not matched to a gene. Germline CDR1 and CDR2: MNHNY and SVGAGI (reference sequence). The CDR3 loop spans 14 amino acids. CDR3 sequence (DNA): TGTGCCAGCAGTTACGTAGCGGGAGCTAACGAGCAGTACTTC. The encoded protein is CASSYVAGANEQYF.

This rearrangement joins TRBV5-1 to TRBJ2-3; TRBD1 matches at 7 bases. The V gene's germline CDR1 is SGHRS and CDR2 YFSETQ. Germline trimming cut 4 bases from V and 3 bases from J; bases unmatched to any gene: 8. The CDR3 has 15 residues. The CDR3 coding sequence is TGCGCCAGCAGCCCCACCGGACAGGAAACAGATACGCAGTATTTT. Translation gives CASSPTGQETDTQYF.

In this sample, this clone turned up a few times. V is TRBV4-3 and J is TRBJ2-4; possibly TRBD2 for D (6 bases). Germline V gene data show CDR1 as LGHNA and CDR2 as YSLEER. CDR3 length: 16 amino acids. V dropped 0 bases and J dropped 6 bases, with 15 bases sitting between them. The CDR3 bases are TGCGCCAGCAGCCAAGATTCTACGGGAGCGGGAAACATTCAGTACTTC. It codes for CASSQDSTGAGNIQYF.

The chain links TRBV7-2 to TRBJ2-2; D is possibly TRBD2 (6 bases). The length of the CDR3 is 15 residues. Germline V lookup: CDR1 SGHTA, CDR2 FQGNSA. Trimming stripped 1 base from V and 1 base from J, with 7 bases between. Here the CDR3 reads CASSLVGGNTGELFF. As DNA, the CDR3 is TGTGCCAGCAGCTTAGTGGGGGGGAACACCGGGGAGCTGTTTTTT.

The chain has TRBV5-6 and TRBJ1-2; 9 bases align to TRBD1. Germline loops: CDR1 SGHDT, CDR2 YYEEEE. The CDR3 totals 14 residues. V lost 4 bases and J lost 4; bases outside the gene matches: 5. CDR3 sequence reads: CASSPGQGGYGYTF. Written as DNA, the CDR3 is TGTGCCAGCAGCCCGGGACAGGGTGGCTATGGCTACACCTTC.

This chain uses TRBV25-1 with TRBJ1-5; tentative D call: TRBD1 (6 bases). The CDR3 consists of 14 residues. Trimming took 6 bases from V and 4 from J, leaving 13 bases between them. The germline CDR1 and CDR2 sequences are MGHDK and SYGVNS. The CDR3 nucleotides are TGTGCCAGCAGGTCAAGGGGGGGGAATCAGCCCCAGCATTTT. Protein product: CASRSRGGNQPQHF.

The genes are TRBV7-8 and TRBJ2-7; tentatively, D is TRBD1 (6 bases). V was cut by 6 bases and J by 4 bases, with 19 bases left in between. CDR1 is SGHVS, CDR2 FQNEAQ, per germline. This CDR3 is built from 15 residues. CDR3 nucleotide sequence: TGTGCCAGCAGGGGCCGGGACACAACTTCTTACGAGCAGTACTTC. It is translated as CASRGRDTTSYEQYF.

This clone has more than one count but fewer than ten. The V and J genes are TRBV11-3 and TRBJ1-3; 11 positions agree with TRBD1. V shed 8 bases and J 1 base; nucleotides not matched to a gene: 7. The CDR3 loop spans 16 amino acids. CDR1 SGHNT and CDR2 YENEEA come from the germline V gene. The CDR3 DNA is TGTGCCAGCCACCCCGGGACAGGGGGTTCTGGAAACACCATATATTTT. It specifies CASHPGTGGSGNTIYF. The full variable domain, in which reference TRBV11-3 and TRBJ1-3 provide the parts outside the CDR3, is EAGVVQSPRYKIIEKKQPVAFWCNPISGHNTLYWYLQNLGQGPELLIRYENEEAVDDSQLPKDRFSAERLKGVDSTLKIQPAELGDSAVYLCASHPGTGGSGNTIYFGEGSWLTVV.